Here is one TCR beta chain with its context. Its antigen is not identified. The time point was: newly diagnosed, previously untreated cHL patient sample. Isolated CD8+ T cells were derived from thawed PBMCs through magnetic negative selection. TCRdb's copy holds only in-frame clones and misses some; the assay was immunoSEQ multiplex PCR. The table shows more than 7,500 clones, with approximately 91% occurring only once. CDR3 length equals 14 residues. Germline V lookup: CDR1 LGHNA, CDR2 YNFKEQ. Between the trimmed V and J ends, which lost 0 bases and 3 bases, there was a span of 8 bases. The data derive from a study of PD-1 blockade in classical Hodgkin lymphoma. The study's findings and limits: Newly diagnosed patients were reported to start with lower TCR diversity than healthy donors. With respect to the repertoire differences, their causes, possibly disease activity or prior therapy, remain undefined.

What was sequenced was CD8+ T cells from blood. The V call is TRBV4-2, the J call TRBJ1-2; the D is unclear. The sequence derives from a human donor with classical Hodgkin lymphoma. CDR3 coding DNA: TGTGCCAGCAGCCAAGAATTGGGTTACTATGGCTACACCTTC. Amino acid sequence: CASSQELGYYGYTF.